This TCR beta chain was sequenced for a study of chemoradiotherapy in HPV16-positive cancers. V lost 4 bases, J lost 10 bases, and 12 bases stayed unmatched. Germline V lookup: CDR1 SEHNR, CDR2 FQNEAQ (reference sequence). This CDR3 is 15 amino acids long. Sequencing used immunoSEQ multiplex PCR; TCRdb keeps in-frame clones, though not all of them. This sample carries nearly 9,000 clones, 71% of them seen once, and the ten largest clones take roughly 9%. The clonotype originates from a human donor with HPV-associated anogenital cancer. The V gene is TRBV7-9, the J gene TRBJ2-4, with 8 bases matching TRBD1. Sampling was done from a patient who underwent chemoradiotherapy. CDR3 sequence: CASSSDRERGRIQYF. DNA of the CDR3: TGTGCCAGCAGCTCGGACAGGGAACGGGGACGGATTCAGTACTTC. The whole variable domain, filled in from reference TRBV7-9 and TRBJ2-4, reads DTGVSQNPRHKITKRGQNVTFRCDPISEHNRLYWYRQTLGQGPEFLTYFQNEAQLEKSRLLSDRFSAERPKGSFSTLEIQRTEQGDSAMYLCASSSDRERGRIQYFGAGTRLSVL.